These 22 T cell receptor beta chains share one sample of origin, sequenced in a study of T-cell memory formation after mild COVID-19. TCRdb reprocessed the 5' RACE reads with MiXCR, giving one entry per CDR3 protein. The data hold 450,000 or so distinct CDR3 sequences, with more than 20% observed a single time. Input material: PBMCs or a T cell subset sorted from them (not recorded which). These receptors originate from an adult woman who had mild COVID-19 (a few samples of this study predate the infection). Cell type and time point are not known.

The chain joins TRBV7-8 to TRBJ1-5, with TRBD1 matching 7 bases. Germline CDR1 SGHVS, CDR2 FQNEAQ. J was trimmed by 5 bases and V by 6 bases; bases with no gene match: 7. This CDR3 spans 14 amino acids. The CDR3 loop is CASSQGGADQPQHF. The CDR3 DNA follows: TGTGCCAGCAGTCAGGGGGGGGCCGATCAGCCCCAGCATTTT.

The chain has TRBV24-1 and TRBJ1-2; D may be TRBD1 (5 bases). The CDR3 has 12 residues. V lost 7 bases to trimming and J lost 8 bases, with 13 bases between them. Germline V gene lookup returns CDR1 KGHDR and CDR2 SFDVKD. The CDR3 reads CATSTGTGGYTF. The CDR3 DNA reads TGTGCCACCAGCACCGGGACCGGAGGCTACACCTTC.

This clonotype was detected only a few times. Written as DNA, the CDR3 is TGTGCCAGCAGCCGCACTAGCGGGGGGGGAGGTGAGCAGTTCTTC. Its protein is CASSRTSGGGGEQFF. V usage is TRBV7-6 and J usage is TRBJ2-1; 13 bases align to TRBD2. V shed 5 bases and J 9 bases; nucleotides not matched to a gene: 7. Germline CDR1 reads SGHVS; CDR2 reads FNYEAQ. The CDR3 is made up of 15 amino acids.

The CDR3 sequence: CASADRDRGLTNTEAFF. The CDR3 DNA reads TGTGCCAGCGCTGACCGGGACAGGGGGCTAACGAACACTGAAGCTTTCTTT. V usage is TRBV5-4 and J usage is TRBJ1-1; 12 positions match TRBD1. The CDR3 spans 17 residues. After removal of 7 bases from V and 1 base from J, the junction contained 11 bases not matched to a gene. Germline V gene sequence: CDR1 SGHNT, CDR2 YYREEE (reference sequence).

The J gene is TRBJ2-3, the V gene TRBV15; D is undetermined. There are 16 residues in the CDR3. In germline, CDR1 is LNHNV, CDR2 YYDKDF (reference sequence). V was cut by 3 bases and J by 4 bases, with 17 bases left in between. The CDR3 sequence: CATSSTLRSVADTQYF. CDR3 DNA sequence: TGTGCCACCAGCAGCACGCTACGGTCAGTAGCAGATACGCAGTATTTT.

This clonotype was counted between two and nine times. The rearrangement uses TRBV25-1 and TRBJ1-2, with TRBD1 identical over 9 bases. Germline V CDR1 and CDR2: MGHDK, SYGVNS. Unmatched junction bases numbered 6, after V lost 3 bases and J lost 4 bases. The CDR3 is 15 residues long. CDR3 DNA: TGTGCCAGCAGTGAGCCCACAGGGGGCGGCTATGGCTACACCTTC. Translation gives CASSEPTGGGYGYTF.

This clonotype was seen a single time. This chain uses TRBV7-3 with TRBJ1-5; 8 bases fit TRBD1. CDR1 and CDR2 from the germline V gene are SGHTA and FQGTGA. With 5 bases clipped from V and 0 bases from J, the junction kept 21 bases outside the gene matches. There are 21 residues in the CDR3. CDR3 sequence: CASSIKTDGQGLPNSNQPQHF. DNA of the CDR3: TGTGCCAGCAGCATAAAGACCGACGGACAGGGACTACCAAATAGCAATCAGCCCCAGCATTTT.

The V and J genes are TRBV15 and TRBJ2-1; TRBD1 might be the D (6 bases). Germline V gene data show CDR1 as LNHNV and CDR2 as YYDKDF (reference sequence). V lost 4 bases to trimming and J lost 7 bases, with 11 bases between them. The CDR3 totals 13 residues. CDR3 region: CATSIHQGNEQFF. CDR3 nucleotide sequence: TGTGCCACCAGCATCCACCAGGGGAATGAGCAGTTCTTC.

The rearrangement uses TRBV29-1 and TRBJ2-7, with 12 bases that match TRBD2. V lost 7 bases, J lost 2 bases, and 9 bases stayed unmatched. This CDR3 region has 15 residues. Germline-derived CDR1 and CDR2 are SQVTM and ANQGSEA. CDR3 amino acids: CSAQLGLAGTYEQYF. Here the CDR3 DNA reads TGCAGCGCCCAGCTCGGACTAGCGGGAACCTACGAGCAGTACTTC.

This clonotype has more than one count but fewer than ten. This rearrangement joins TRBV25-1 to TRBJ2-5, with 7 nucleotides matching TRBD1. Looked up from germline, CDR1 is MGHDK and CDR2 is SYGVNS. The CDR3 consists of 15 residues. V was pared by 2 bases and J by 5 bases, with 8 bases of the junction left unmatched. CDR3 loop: CASSERQGGLETQYF. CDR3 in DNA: TGTGCCAGCAGTGAAAGACAGGGTGGCTTGGAGACCCAGTACTTC.

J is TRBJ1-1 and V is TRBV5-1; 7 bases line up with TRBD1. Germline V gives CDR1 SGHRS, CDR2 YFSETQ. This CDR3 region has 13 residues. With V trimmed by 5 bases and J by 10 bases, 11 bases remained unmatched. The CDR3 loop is CASRTLTGVGAFF. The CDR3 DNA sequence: TGCGCCAGCAGGACCCTTACAGGGGTTGGAGCTTTCTTT.

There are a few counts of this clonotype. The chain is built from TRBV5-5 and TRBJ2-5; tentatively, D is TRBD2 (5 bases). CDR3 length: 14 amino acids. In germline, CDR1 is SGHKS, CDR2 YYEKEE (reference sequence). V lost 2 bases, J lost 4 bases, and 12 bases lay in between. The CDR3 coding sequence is TGTGCCAGCAGCTTAGAAGTAGGAGGAGAGACCCAGTACTTC. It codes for CASSLEVGGETQYF.

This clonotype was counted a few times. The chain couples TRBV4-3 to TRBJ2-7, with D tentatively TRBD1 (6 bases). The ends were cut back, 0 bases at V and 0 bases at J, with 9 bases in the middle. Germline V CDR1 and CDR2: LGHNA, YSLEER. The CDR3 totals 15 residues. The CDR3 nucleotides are TGCGCCAGCAGCCAAGAAAGGGGGAGCTCCTACGAGCAGTACTTC. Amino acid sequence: CASSQERGSSYEQYF.

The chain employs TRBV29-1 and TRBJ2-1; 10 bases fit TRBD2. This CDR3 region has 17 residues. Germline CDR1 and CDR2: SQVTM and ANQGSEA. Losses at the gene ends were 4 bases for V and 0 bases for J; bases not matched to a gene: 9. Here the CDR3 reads CSVVGLAGEGSYNEQFF. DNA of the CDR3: TGCAGCGTTGTGGGGCTAGCGGGGGAGGGCTCCTACAATGAGCAGTTCTTC.

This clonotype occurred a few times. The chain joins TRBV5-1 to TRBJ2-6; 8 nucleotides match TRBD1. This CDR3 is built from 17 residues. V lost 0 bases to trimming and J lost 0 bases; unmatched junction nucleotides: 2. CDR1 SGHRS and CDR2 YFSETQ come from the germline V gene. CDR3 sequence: CASSLGQGNSGANVLTF. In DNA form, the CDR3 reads TGCGCCAGCAGCTTGGGACAGGGGAACTCTGGGGCCAACGTCCTGACTTTC.

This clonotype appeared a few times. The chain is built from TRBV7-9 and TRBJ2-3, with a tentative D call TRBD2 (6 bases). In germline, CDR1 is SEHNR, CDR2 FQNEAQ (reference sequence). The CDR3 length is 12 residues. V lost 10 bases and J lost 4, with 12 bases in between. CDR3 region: CATSEGPDTQYF. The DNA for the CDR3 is TGTGCCACTTCGGAGGGCCCAGATACGCAGTATTTT.

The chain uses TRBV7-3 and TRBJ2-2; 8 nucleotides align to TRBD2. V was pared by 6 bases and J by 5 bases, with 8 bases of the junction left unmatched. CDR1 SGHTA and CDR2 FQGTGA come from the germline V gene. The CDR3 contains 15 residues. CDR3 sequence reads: CASRPGLVVTGELFF. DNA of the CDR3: TGTGCCAGCAGGCCGGGACTAGTGGTGACCGGGGAGCTGTTTTTT. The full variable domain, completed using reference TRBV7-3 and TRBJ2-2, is GAGVSQTPSNKVTEKGKYVELRCDPISGHTALYWYRQSLGQGPEFLIYFQGTGAADDSGLPNDRFFAVRPEGSVSTLKIQRTERGDSAVYLCASRPGLVVTGELFFGEGSRLTVL.

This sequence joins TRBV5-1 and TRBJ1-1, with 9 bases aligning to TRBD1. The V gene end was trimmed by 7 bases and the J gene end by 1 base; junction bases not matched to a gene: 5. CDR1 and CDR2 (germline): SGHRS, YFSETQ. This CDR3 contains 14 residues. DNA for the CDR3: TGCGCCAGCCGACGGACAGGGGCGAACACTGAAGCTTTCTTT. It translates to CASRRTGANTEAFF.

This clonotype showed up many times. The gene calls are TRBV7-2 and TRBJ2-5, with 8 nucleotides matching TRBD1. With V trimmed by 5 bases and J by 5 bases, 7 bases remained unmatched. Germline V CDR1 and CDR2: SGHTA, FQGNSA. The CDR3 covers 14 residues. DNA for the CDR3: TGTGCCAGCAGCCCCGGACAGGGTGGGGAGACCCAGTACTTC. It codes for CASSPGQGGETQYF. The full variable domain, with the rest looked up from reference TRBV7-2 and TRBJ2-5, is GAGVSQSPSNKVTEKGKDVELRCDPISGHTALYWYRQSLGQGLEFLIYFQGNSAPDKSGLPSDRFSAERTGGSVSTLTIQRTQQEDSAVYLCASSPGQGGETQYFGPGTRLLVL.

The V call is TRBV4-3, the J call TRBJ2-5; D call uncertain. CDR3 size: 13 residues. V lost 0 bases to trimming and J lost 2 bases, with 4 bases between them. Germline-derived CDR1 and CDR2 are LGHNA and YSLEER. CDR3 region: CASSQDPQETQYF. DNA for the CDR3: TGCGCCAGCAGCCAAGATCCACAAGAGACCCAGTACTTC.

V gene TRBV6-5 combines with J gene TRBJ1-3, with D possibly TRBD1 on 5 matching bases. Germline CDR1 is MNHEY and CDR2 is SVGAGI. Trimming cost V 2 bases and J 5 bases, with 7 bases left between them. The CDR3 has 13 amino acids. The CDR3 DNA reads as TGTGCCAGCAGTTACGGGGACCGAAACACCATATATTTT. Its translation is CASSYGDRNTIYF.

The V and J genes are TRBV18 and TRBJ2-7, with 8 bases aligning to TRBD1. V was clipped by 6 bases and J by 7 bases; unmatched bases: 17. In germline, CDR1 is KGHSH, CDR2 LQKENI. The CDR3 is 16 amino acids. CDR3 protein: CASSPLTGQGRQEQYF. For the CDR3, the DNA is TGTGCCAGCTCCCCTCTTACAGGACAGGGCCGACAGGAGCAGTACTTC.